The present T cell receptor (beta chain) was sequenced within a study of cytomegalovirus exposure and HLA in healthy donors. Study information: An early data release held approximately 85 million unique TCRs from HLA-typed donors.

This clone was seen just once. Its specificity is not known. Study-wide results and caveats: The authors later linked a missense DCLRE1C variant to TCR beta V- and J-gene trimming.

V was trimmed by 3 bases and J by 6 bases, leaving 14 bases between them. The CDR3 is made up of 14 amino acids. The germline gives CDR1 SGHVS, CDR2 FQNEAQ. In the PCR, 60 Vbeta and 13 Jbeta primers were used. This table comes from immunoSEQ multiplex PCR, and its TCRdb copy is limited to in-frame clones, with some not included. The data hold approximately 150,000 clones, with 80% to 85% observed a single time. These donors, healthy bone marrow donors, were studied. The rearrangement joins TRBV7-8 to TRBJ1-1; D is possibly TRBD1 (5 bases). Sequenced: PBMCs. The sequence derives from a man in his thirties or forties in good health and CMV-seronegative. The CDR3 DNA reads TGTGCCAGCAGCTTCCGTGGGGGGATCGCTGAAGCTTTCTTT. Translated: CASSFRGGIAEAFF. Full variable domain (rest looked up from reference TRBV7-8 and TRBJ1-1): GAGVSQSPRYKVAKRGQDVALRCDPISGHVSLFWYQQALGQGPEFLTYFQNEAQLDKSGLPSDRFFAERPEGSVSTLKIQRTQQEDSAVYLCASSFRGGIAEAFFGQGTRLTVV.